This T cell receptor beta chain was recorded in a study of blood T cell repertoires in COVID-19. TCRdb's table, derived via immunoSEQ multiplex PCR, lists solely in-frame clones and lacks some. Among fewer than 200,000 clones listed, roughly 87% were seen once. This CDR3 is built from 19 residues. V was cut by 4 bases and J by 0 bases, with 23 bases left in between. CDR1 and CDR2 from the germline V gene are SGHTS and YDEGEE. The sample taken for sequencing was peripheral blood. This receptor was obtained from a woman in her forties or fifties with acute or convalescent COVID-19. V is TRBV5-8 and J is TRBJ1-5; D gene ambiguous. CDR3 DNA sequence: TGTGCCAGCAGCCCCAGACGGGGATGGGGTCCTTATAGCAATCAGCCCCAGCATTTT. Protein product: CASSPRRGWGPYSNQPQHF.